This TCR beta chain was sequenced during a study of vaccination effects on CD4 cells after COVID-19. Across the study: Ahead of sequencing, the ViraFEST assay grew antigen-specific CD4+ T cells using viral peptide pools. Supplemented with 9.5 to 10 IU/ml IL-2 and 10 ug/ml peptides, a few million PBMC per well were kept in culture. Post-vaccine specimens arrived a median 72 days past the second dose.

In regard to this clone: Its antigen is still unknown.

Produced via immunoSEQ multiplex PCR; TCRdb's table is partial and in-frame only. In the table there are about 73,000 clones, around 73% of which are singletons. Upon completion of 10 to 11 days in culture, CD4+ T cells were isolated. It was two doses of either the BNT162b2 or mRNA-1273 vaccine that participants received. The study found no prior SARS-CoV-2 infection in the vaccine recipients, who tested negative for nucleocapsid antibodies. The ends were cut back, 3 bases at V and 1 base at J, with 3 bases in the middle. CDR3 length: 12 residues. This clonotype was sampled from a human donor who received a COVID-19 vaccine. This rearrangement joins TRBV12-3 or TRBV12-4 to TRBJ1-2; no firm D call. The material sequenced was CD4+ T cells from PBMCs cultured without peptide, taken after COVID-19 vaccination. Here the CDR3 DNA reads TGTGCCAGCAGTTTCCATAACTATGGCTACACCTTC. Its protein is CASSFHNYGYTF.